Described below is a single T cell receptor beta chain sequence and its context. The antigen remains unidentified. The sample belongs to a study of Ad26.COV2.S vaccination and SARS-CoV-2 variants. Study in general: The donor participated in the COV1001 trial, in its Ad26.COV2.S arm. By the intramuscular route, Ad26.COV2.S was given once, or twice 56 days apart.

V was shortened by 3 bases and J by 1 base, with 11 bases between the two germline ends. Germline CDR1 and CDR2: SGHNT and YYREEE (reference sequence). The CDR3 is 14 amino acids. Produced via immunoSEQ multiplex PCR; TCRdb's table is partial and in-frame only. The data show some 640,000 clones, with roughly 90% seen just once and roughly 1.5% held by the top ten. Noted treatment: 15 to 20 received Ad26.COV2.S at low or high dose, single or two shots; several received placebo; per-sample allocation not given. Samples were taken on day 63 after the first vaccine or placebo injection. Whole-study findings and limits: Vaccinees and placebo recipients showed similar non-spike TCR breadth.

The rearrangement uses TRBV5-4 and TRBJ2-7, with D unresolved. Sample: peripheral blood, taken in a trial of Ad26.COV2.S vaccine versus placebo. This clonotype was obtained from a person aged 18-65 years who received the Ad26.COV2.S COVID-19 vaccine or a placebo. This CDR3 is CASSSRAKSYEQYF. The CDR3 DNA is TGTGCCAGCAGCTCCCGGGCCAAGTCCTACGAGCAGTACTTC.